These T cell receptor beta chains were read from a single sample in a study of radiotherapy plus CTLA-4 blockade in lung cancer. TCRdb's copy holds only in-frame clones and misses some; the assay was immunoSEQ multiplex PCR. The repertoire holds around 53,000 clones, with 75% to 90% as singletons. Here the sequenced sample was peripheral blood, taken from a patient treated with radiotherapy plus ipilimumab. Source of these receptors: a human donor with non-small cell lung cancer that progressed on radiotherapy plus ipilimumab. Some clones in this sample may be carry-over from other donors' samples. Both conserved end residues are part of each CDR3. The D gene is left open where the match is weak. For some rows the clone size is stated as once, few or many, or as a class when expanded; others skip it.

D	V	J	size	DNA	CDR3
TRBD2	TRBV15	TRBJ2-5	NA	TGTGCCACCAGCAGAATGGGGAGGGAGGAGACCCAGTACTTC	CATSRMGREETQYF
NA	TRBV10-1	TRBJ1-1	few	TGCGCCAGCAGTGATGGCCAGGGGATCACTGAAGCTTTCTTT	CASSDGQGITEAFF
TRBD1	TRBV4-2	TRBJ1-5	NA	TGTGCCAGCAGCCAACGTCCCGGGACAGGGGGCGAAGGCAATCAGCCCCAGCATTTT	CASSQRPGTGGEGNQPQHF
NA	TRBV9	TRBJ2-2	once	TGTGCCAGCAGTTGGGGGGCGAACACCGGGGAGCTGTTTTTT	CASSWGANTGELFF
NA	TRBV9	TRBJ2-7	NA	TGTGCCAGCATTCGACCGGGCTCCAGGCGGGACGAGCAGTACTTC	CASIRPGSRRDEQYF
NA	TRBV6-6	TRBJ1-5	NA	TGTGCCAGCAGCCCCCAGTGGGGGCACAATCAGCCCCAGCATTTT	CASSPQWGHNQPQHF
TRBD1	TRBV5-1	TRBJ2-7	NA	TGCGCCAGCAGCTCGGGACAGAGCCTAAGGGAGCAGTACTTC	CASSSGQSLREQYF
TRBD2	TRBV25-1	TRBJ2-5	NA	TGTGCCAGCAGTGAATTCACTAGCGAGCAAGAGACCCAGTACTTC	CASSEFTSEQETQYF
TRBD2	TRBV9	TRBJ2-3	NA	TGTGCCAGCAGCGTAAGAGCGGGGGGAGCAGATACGCAGTATTTT	CASSVRAGGADTQYF
TRBD1	TRBV6-6	TRBJ1-4	NA	TGTGCCAGCAGAACGGGACAGGGGCTGTTTTTT	CASRTGQGLFF
NA	TRBV7-2	TRBJ1-1	NA	TGTGCCAGCAGCTTACAATCAACAGGTGGGACTGAAGCTTTCTTT	CASSLQSTGGTEAFF
NA	TRBV19	TRBJ2-2	NA	TGTGCCAGTACCGCGGGCTTAGGGTTGACTGGGGAGCTGTTTTTT	CASTAGLGLTGELFF
NA	TRBV4-1	TRBJ2-5	NA	TGCGCCAGCAGTACGTTCGGGGGAAATCAAGAGACCCAGTACTTC	CASSTFGGNQETQYF
NA	TRBV18	TRBJ1-1	NA	TGTGCCAGCTCACTCGGACAGAACACTGAAGCTTTCTTT	CASSLGQNTEAFF
TRBD2	TRBV5-1	TRBJ2-7	NA	TGCGCCAGCAGGGACATTACGGGAGGGCCCCTGGAGCAGTACTTC	CASRDITGGPLEQYF
NA	TRBV18	TRBJ2-7	NA	TGTGCCAGCTCACCACTATCTGGACAGCAGACGCAGTACTTC	CASSPLSGQQTQYF
NA	TRBV11-2	TRBJ1-1	NA	TGTGCCAGCAGCCCCGACCGGGGTGAAGCTTTCTTT	CASSPDRGEAFF
NA	TRBV11-2	TRBJ1-2	NA	TGTGCCAGCAGCTTAGGTACAAATGGCTACACCTTC	CASSLGTNGYTF
NA	TRBV6-1	TRBJ2-7	once	TGTGCCAGCAGGATAGGAGACAGCCGCTCCTACGAGCAGTACTTC	CASRIGDSRSYEQYF
TRBD1	TRBV5-4	TRBJ2-5	few	TGTGCCAGCAGCCCCTCAAGGACAGGGACCGGGGAGACCCAGTACTTC	CASSPSRTGTGETQYF
NA	TRBV6-1	TRBJ2-7	NA	TGTGCCAGCACGGTGAGGTGGGGGACAACCATAGACTTC	CASTVRWGTTIDF
TRBD1	TRBV10-2	TRBJ2-7	NA	TGCGCCAGCAGTGAGGTGGGACAGGGAAACTACGAGCAGTACTTC	CASSEVGQGNYEQYF
NA	TRBV6-5	TRBJ1-5	NA	TGTGCCAGCAGTGAGCGGGTAGATCAGCCCCAGCATTTT	CASSERVDQPQHF
TRBD2	TRBV5-1	TRBJ2-1	NA	TGCGCCAGCAGCTCCCTCCCTAGCGGGGGCGGTGAGCAGTTCTTC	CASSSLPSGGGEQFF
NA	TRBV11-2	TRBJ1-4	NA	TGTGCCAGCAGACCCCTTACAGGGCCAACTAATGAAAAACTGTTTTTT	CASRPLTGPTNEKLFF
TRBD1	TRBV18	TRBJ1-1	NA	TGTGCCAGCTCGGAGGGACAGGGGAACACTGAAGCTTTCTTT	CASSEGQGNTEAFF
NA	TRBV18	TRBJ2-1	NA	TGTGCCAGCTCACCCGGACTACTGAATGAGCAGTTCTTC	CASSPGLLNEQFF
TRBD1	TRBV10-3	TRBJ1-3	NA	TGTGCCGCCGGGACAGGGTATAGTAACTCTGGAAACACCATATATTTT	CAAGTGYSNSGNTIYF
TRBD1	TRBV6-1	TRBJ1-5	NA	TGTGCCAGCAGTATAACGGGACAGGCCCATCAGCCCCAGCATTTT	CASSITGQAHQPQHF
TRBD1	TRBV6-5	TRBJ1-1	NA	TGTGCCAGCAGTACAGTACAGGGGGTCACTGAAGCTTTCTTT	CASSTVQGVTEAFF
NA	TRBV13	TRBJ1-1	NA	TGTGCCAGCAGCTATACGCGCAACACTGAAGCTTTCTTT	CASSYTRNTEAFF
TRBD1	TRBV5-1	TRBJ2-3	NA	TGCGCCAGCAGCCCCAATCCAATTACAGGGGGCGGAGATACGCAGTATTTT	CASSPNPITGGGDTQYF
NA	TRBV19	TRBJ1-1	once	TGTGCCAGTAGGGTAGCAGGGGCCGTTAACACTGAAGCTTTCTTT	CASRVAGAVNTEAFF
TRBD1	TRBV7-2	TRBJ2-7	NA	TGTGCCAGCAACGCACCGGGACAGGGGGCCTACGAGCAGTACTTC	CASNAPGQGAYEQYF
NA	TRBV28	TRBJ1-5	NA	TGTGCCAGCACCCTCACAGGGTTATTGCGCAATCAGCCCCAGCATTTT	CASTLTGLLRNQPQHF
NA	TRBV10-3	TRBJ1-2	NA	TGTGCCATCAGTGAGTCCGTGTCCTCCGGTGGCTACACCTTC	CAISESVSSGGYTF
NA	TRBV5-6	TRBJ1-5	NA	TGTGCCAGCAGCGAAGTGGGGGGGCTTGAGCCCCAGCATTTT	CASSEVGGLEPQHF
TRBD1	TRBV28	TRBJ1-5	NA	TGTGCCAGCAGTCTGAGACAGGGGGGGAGCAATCAGCCCCAGCATTTT	CASSLRQGGSNQPQHF
NA	TRBV11-2	TRBJ2-2	NA	TGTGCCAGCAGCTTCGGGCGGGGTCCCGGCGGGGAGCTGTTTTTT	CASSFGRGPGGELFF
TRBD2	TRBV7-2	TRBJ2-1	NA	TGTGCCAGCAGCTACATAGCGGGGGAAATGTACAATGAGCAGTTCTTC	CASSYIAGEMYNEQFF
NA	TRBV9	TRBJ2-2	once	TGTGCCAGCAGCGCGTACCCAGAGAACACCGGGGAGCTGTTTTTT	CASSAYPENTGELFF
NA	TRBV6-5	TRBJ2-2	once	TGTGCCAGCAGTTACAGGGGCCTGAACACCGGGGAGCTGTTTTTT	CASSYRGLNTGELFF
NA	TRBV7-2	TRBJ1-5	NA	TGTGCCAGCAGCTTCCGGGGCAATCAGCCCCAGCATTTT	CASSFRGNQPQHF